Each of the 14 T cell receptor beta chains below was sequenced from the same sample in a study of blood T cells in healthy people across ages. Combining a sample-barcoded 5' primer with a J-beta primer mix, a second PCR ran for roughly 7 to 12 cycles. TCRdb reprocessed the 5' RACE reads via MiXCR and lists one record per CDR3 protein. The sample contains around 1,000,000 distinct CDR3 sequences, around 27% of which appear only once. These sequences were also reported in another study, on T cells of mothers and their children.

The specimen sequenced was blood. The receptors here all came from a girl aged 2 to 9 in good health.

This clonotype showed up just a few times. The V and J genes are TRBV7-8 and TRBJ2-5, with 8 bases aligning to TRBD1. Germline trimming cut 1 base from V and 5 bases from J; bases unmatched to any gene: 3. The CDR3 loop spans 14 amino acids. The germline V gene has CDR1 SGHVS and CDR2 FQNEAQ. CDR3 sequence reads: CASSLDQGAETQYF. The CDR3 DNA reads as TGTGCCAGCAGCTTAGATCAGGGGGCGGAGACCCAGTACTTC.

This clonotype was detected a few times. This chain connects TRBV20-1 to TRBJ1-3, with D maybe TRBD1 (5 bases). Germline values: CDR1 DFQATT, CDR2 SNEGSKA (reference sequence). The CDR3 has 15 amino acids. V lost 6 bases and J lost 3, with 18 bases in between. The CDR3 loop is CSAGGERAGGNTIYF. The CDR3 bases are TGCAGTGCCGGGGGGGAGAGGGCAGGTGGAAACACCATATATTTT.

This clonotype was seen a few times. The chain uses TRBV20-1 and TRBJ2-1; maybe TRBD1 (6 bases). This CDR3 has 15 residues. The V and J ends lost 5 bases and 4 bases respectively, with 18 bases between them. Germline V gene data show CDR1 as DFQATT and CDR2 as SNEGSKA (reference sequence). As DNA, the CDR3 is TGCAGTGCTCGACTACCGGGACATAAATACAATGAGCAGTTCTTC. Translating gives CSARLPGHKYNEQFF.

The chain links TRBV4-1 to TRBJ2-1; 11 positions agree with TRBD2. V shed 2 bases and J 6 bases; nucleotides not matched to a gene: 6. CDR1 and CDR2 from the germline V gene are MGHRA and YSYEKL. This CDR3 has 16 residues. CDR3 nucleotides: TGCGCCAGCAGCCAACGAACTAGCGGGAGAGGCAATGAGCAGTTCTTC. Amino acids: CASSQRTSGRGNEQFF.

This chain's CDR3 is CASSSGAREYF. DNA of the CDR3: TGTGCCAGCAGCTCCGGTGCCAGGGAGTACTTC. The chain uses TRBV5-6 and TRBJ2-4, with D perhaps matching TRBD1 (5 bases). From germline, CDR1 is SGHDT and CDR2 YYEEEE. The CDR3 is 11 amino acids. Trimming shortened V by 3 bases and J by 14 bases, and 12 bases separated the two germline ends.

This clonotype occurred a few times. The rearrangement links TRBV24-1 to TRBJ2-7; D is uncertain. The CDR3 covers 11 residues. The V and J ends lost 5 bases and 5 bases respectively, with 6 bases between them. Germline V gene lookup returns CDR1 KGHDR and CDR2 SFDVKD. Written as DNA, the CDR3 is TGTGCCACCAGTGTGGGCAACGAGCAGTACTTC. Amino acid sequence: CATSVGNEQYF.

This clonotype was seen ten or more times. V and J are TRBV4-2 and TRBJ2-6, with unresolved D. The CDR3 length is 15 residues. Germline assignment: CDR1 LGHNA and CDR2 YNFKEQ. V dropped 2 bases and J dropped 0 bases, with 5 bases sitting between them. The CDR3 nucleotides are TGTGCCAGCAGCCAACAGAGCTCTGGGGCCAACGTCCTGACTTTC. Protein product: CASSQQSSGANVLTF.

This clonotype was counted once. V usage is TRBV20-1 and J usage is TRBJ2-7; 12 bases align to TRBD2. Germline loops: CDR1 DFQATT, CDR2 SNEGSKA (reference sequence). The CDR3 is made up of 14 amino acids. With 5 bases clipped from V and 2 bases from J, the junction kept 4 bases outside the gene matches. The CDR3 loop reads CSAHLAGGPYEQYF. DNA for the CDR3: TGCAGTGCTCACCTAGCGGGAGGGCCCTACGAGCAGTACTTC.

CDR3 nucleotides: TGCAGCGTTGAAGTCCTAGCGGGGGGCAATGAGCAGTTCTTC. It specifies CSVEVLAGGNEQFF. V is TRBV29-1 and J is TRBJ2-1, with 11 bases aligning to TRBD2. Germline CDR1 SQVTM, CDR2 ANQGSEA. Trimming took 1 base from V and 6 from J; bases not matched to a gene: 2. The CDR3 runs to 14 residues.

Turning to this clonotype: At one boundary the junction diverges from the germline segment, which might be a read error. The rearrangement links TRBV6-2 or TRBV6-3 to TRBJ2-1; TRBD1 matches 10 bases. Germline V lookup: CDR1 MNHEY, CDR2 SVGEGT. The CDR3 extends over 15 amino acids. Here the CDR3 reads CASSYPGTGVNEQLF. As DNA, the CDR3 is TGTGCCAGCAGTTACCCCGGGACAGGGGTCAATGAGCAGTTGTTC.

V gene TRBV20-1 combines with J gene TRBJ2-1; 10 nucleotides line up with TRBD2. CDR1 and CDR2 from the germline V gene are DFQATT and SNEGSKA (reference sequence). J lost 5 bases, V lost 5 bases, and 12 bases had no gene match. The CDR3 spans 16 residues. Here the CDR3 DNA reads TGCAGTGCTTTCTTCCCACTAGCGGGACTCCACAATGAGCAGTTCTTC. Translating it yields CSAFFPLAGLHNEQFF.

The CDR3 bases are TGTGCCAGCAGCTCACAGGTGGGAGAGGGGACCCAGTACTTC. Translating it yields CASSSQVGEGTQYF. This chain links TRBV5-4 with TRBJ2-5; D may correspond to TRBD1 or TRBD2 (5 bases each). This CDR3 comprises 14 residues. Trimming removed 3 bases at V and 7 bases at J, with 16 bases between. The germline V gene has CDR1 SGHNT and CDR2 YYREEE (reference sequence). The variable domain in full, with the rest retrieved from reference TRBV5-4 and TRBJ2-5, is ETGVTQSPTHLIKTRGQQVTLRCSSQSGHNTVSWYQQALGQGPQFIFQYYREEENGRGNFPPRFSGLQFPNYSSELNVNALELDDSALYLCASSSQVGEGTQYFGPGTRLLVL.

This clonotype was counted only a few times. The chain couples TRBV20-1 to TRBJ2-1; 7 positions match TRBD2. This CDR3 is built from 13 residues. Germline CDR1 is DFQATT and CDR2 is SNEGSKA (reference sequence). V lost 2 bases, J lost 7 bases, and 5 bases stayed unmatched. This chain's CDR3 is CSARQRTRNEQFF. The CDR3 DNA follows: TGCAGTGCTAGACAAAGGACTAGGAATGAGCAGTTCTTC.

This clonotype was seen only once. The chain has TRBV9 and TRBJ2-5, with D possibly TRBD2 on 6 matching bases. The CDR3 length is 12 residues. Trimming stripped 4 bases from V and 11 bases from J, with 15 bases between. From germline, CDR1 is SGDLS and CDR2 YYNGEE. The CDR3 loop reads CASSPSRGGQYF. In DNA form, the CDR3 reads TGTGCCAGCAGCCCCTCTCGTGGGGGGCAGTACTTC.